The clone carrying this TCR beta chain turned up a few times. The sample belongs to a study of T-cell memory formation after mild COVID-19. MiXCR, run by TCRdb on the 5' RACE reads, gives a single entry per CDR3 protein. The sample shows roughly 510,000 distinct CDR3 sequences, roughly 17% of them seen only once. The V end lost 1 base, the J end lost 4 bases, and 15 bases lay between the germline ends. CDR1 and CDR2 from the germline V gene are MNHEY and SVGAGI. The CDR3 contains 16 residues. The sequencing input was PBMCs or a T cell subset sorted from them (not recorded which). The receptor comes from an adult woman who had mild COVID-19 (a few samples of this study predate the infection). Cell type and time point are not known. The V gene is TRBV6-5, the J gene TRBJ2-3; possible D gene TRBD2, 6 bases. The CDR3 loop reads CASSYFPGAGADTQYF. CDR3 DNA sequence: TGTGCCAGCAGTTACTTTCCGGGAGCAGGAGCAGATACGCAGTATTTT.